This entry is about one TCR beta chain. Clones were read by immunoSEQ multiplex PCR, and TCRdb kept only the in-frame ones, dropping some. The sample has about 15,000 clones, approximately 78% seen once. This sample was taken from a study of technical replicates of blood from a few donors. The CDR3 extends over 18 amino acids. CDR1 and CDR2 (germline): LNHDA, SQIVND (reference sequence). V shed 3 bases, J shed 3 bases, and the junction held 10 bases outside the gene matches. Specimen: PBMCs. J is TRBJ2-3 and V is TRBV19, with 12 bases lining up with TRBD2. The receptor was isolated from a human donor in good health. CDR3 coding DNA: TGTGCCAGTAGTATGGGGCCGACTAGCGGGAGTCGGACAGATACGCAGTATTTT. Encoded protein: CASSMGPTSGSRTDTQYF.